This entry lists 18 T cell receptor beta chains sequenced from one sample in a study of identifying expanded T cells in peripheral blood. Produced via immunoSEQ multiplex PCR; TCRdb's table is partial and in-frame only. The sample contains about 82,000 clones, around 90% of which appear only once. The sequenced material came from blood. These TCRs come from a person aged 18 to 75 in good health.

This rearrangement joins TRBV13 to TRBJ2-3, with 9 bases identical to TRBD2. Germline CDR1 reads PRHDT; CDR2 reads FYEKMQ (reference sequence). The junction had 16 bases not matched to a gene; V was cut back by 5 bases and J by 4 bases. The CDR3 loop spans 18 amino acids. The CDR3 here is CASSHLSAAGGLPDTQYF. CDR3 nucleotides: TGTGCCAGCAGCCATCTCAGCGCCGCGGGGGGGCTCCCAGATACGCAGTATTTT.

The chain uses TRBV6-1 and TRBJ2-1; TRBD1 agrees at 8 bases. Germline loops: CDR1 MNHNS, CDR2 SASEGT. CDR3 length: 15 amino acids. The V and J ends lost 4 bases and 4 bases, in that order; junction bases with no gene match: 6. The CDR3 nucleotides are TGTGCCAGCAGTGGGGGTGGACAGGGTTACAATGAGCAGTTCTTC. This encodes CASSGGGQGYNEQFF.

The genes are TRBV30 and TRBJ2-3, with 10 nucleotides matching TRBD2. The CDR3 is 18 amino acids. Trimming removed 0 bases from V and 4 bases from J; junction bases left unmatched: 13. The germline V gene has CDR1 GTSNPN and CDR2 SVGIG (reference sequence). The CDR3 sequence is CAWSVLAGSRRGADTQYF. For the CDR3, the DNA is TGTGCCTGGAGTGTACTAGCGGGATCGAGACGTGGGGCAGATACGCAGTATTTT.

J is TRBJ2-7 and V is TRBV5-1; TRBD1 agrees at 9 bases. Germline assignment: CDR1 SGHRS and CDR2 YFSETQ. V shed 4 bases, J shed 1 base, and the junction held 9 bases outside the gene matches. CDR3 length: 16 residues. The CDR3 region has the DNA TGCGCCAGCAGCGTCGTAGGGACAGGGCTTTCCTACGAGCAGTACTTC. Protein: CASSVVGTGLSYEQYF.

The rearrangement joins TRBV9 to TRBJ2-5, with D unresolved. The germline V gene has CDR1 SGDLS and CDR2 YYNGEE. Trimming left V 0 bases short and J 1 base short, with 7 bases between. The CDR3 consists of 14 residues. CDR3 coding DNA: TGTGCCAGCAGCGTAGGCGGCAGCCAAGAGACCCAGTACTTC. Encoded protein: CASSVGGSQETQYF.

The chain combines TRBV27 with TRBJ2-6; a weak D match, TRBD1 (6 bases). V was shortened by 2 bases and J by 1 base, with 12 bases between the two germline ends. Per the germline V gene, CDR1 is MNHEY and CDR2 is SMNVEV (reference sequence). The CDR3 length is 17 residues. CDR3: CASSLKGQPSGANVLTF. The CDR3 nucleotides are TGTGCCAGCAGTTTAAAGGGACAACCTTCTGGGGCCAACGTCCTGACTTTC.

The rearrangement uses TRBV12-5 and TRBJ1-5; D perhaps matches TRBD1 (6 bases). CDR1 LGHNT and CDR2 FRNRAP come from the germline V gene. Trimming shortened V by 7 bases and J by 3 bases, and 13 bases separated the two germline ends. CDR3 length equals 14 residues. CDR3 amino acids: CASASTGFNQPQHF. In nucleotides, the CDR3 is TGTGCTAGTGCCTCTACAGGGTTCAATCAGCCCCAGCATTTT.

Only one count was recorded for this clone. The chain recombines TRBV5-4 with TRBJ2-5; TRBD1 matches 8 bases. With 2 bases clipped from V and 5 bases from J, the junction kept 5 bases outside the gene matches. CDR3 length equals 14 residues. The germline V gene encodes CDR1 SGHNT and CDR2 YYREEE (reference sequence). This CDR3 reads CASSLGQGGETQYF. DNA for the CDR3: TGTGCCAGCAGCTTAGGACAGGGCGGGGAGACCCAGTACTTC. Using reference TRBV5-4 and TRBJ2-5 for the parts outside the CDR3, the full variable domain is ETGVTQSPTHLIKTRGQQVTLRCSSQSGHNTVSWYQQALGQGPQFIFQYYREEENGRGNFPPRFSGLQFPNYSSELNVNALELDDSALYLCASSLGQGGETQYFGPGTRLLVL.

The V gene is TRBV10-3, the J gene TRBJ1-1, with TRBD1 matching over 9 bases. The CDR3 consists of 14 residues. V dropped 6 bases and J dropped 4; count of bases not matched to a gene: 6. The germline gives CDR1 ENHRY, CDR2 SYGVKD. The CDR3 region is CAISQTGGFTEAFF. The CDR3 coding sequence is TGTGCCATCAGCCAGACAGGGGGGTTCACTGAAGCTTTCTTT.

The chain combines TRBV18 with TRBJ2-4; D not certain. CDR1 and CDR2 (germline): KGHSH, LQKENI. V was cut by 3 bases and J by 6 bases, with 12 bases left in between. The CDR3 is 14 residues long. The CDR3 protein is CASSPETGGNIQYF. The CDR3 DNA reads as TGTGCCAGCTCACCCGAGACTGGTGGAAACATTCAGTACTTC.

The CDR3, as DNA: TGTGCCAGAACATTCCGAGACAGGGGTGTTCAGCCCCAGCATTTT. Its protein is CARTFRDRGVQPQHF. The gene calls are TRBV5-3 and TRBJ1-5; TRBD1 matches at 8 bases. Being an ORF, TRBV5-3 has a function that is uncertain. The CDR3 length is 15 residues. J gave up 6 bases and V 6 bases, and 11 bases lay outside the gene matches.

V and J are TRBV12-5 and TRBJ2-7, with D unclear. Germline V lookup: CDR1 LGHNT, CDR2 FRNRAP. Trimming cost V 2 bases and J 3 bases, with 8 bases left between them. The CDR3 is made up of 13 amino acids. CDR3 in amino acids: CASGLSLRYEQYF. The DNA for the CDR3 is TGTGCTAGTGGTTTGTCACTCCGCTACGAGCAGTACTTC.

This chain joins TRBV14 and TRBJ1-1, with D possibly matching TRBD1 (6 bases). Per germline, CDR1 SGHDN and CDR2 FVKESK. Trimming pared 1 base from V and 0 bases from J, leaving 12 bases between. This CDR3 region has 16 residues. The CDR3 is CASSQVPGQLNTEAFF. CDR3 in DNA: TGTGCCAGCAGCCAAGTCCCCGGACAGCTGAACACTGAAGCTTTCTTT.

The chain uses TRBV29-1 and TRBJ2-3; no clear D. This CDR3 is built from 11 residues. Germline CDR1 SQVTM, CDR2 ANQGSEA. V was clipped by 5 bases and J by 3 bases, with 6 bases between them. CDR3 DNA sequence: TGCAGCGTTCGATTAACAGATACGCAGTATTTT. Protein: CSVRLTDTQYF.

The V gene is TRBV19, the J gene TRBJ1-2; D is unresolved. From germline, CDR1 is LNHDA and CDR2 SQIVND (reference sequence). Trimming removed 1 base from V and 0 bases from J, with 12 bases in between. The CDR3 runs to 16 residues. The CDR3 region has the DNA TGTGCCAGTAGTATAGGGGGAGGAGGAACTAACTATGGCTACACCTTC. Amino acid sequence: CASSIGGGGTNYGYTF.

The chain uses TRBV7-8 and TRBJ2-1; no firm D call. This CDR3 contains 11 residues. Germline CDR1 is SGHVS and CDR2 is FQNEAQ. V lost 5 bases to trimming and J lost 8 bases, with 7 bases between them. CDR3 sequence: CASSLIDEQFF. For the CDR3, the DNA is TGTGCCAGCAGCCTAATAGATGAGCAGTTCTTC. Using reference TRBV7-8 and TRBJ2-1 for the parts outside the CDR3, the full variable domain is GAGVSQSPRYKVAKRGQDVALRCDPISGHVSLFWYQQALGQGPEFLTYFQNEAQLDKSGLPSDRFFAERPEGSVSTLKIQRTQQEDSAVYLCASSLIDEQFFGPGTRLTVL.

The chain couples TRBV14 to TRBJ1-1; D call uncertain. The CDR3 loop spans 14 amino acids. Per the germline V gene, CDR1 is SGHDN and CDR2 is FVKESK. V was shortened by 5 bases and J by 4 bases, with 14 bases between the two germline ends. This CDR3 is CASSSDGEGTEAFF. For the CDR3, the DNA is TGTGCCAGCAGCTCAGACGGGGAAGGCACTGAAGCTTTCTTT.

The V gene is TRBV5-1, the J gene TRBJ2-6; D uncertain. Germline lookup yields CDR1 SGHRS and CDR2 YFSETQ. Trimming cost V 5 bases and J 0 bases, with 12 bases left between them. The CDR3 length is 16 residues. CDR3 nucleotides: TGCGCCAGCAGTCCCGGACGTAGCTCTGGGGCCAACGTCCTGACTTTC. Residues: CASSPGRSSGANVLTF.